The 30 T cell receptor beta chains below come from one sample, sequenced in a study of OX40 agonist ivuxolimab in advanced cancers. Here immunoSEQ multiplex PCR was the method, and the copy in TCRdb shows in-frame clones only, minus some. The data contain around 36,000 clones, around 85% of them singletons. The sequences come from CD4+ or CD8+ T cells sorted from blood, collected in a trial of the OX40 agonist ivuxolimab. Receptors were obtained from an adult with an advanced solid tumor such as melanoma, head and neck, liver or kidney cancer.

The CDR3 DNA is TGTGCCTGGAGTGTAGGTGGGAACACTGAAGCTTTCTTT. Its protein product is CAWSVGGNTEAFF. The chain uses TRBV30 and TRBJ1-1, with D unclear. The CDR3 totals 13 residues. Germline V lookup: CDR1 GTSNPN, CDR2 SVGIG (reference sequence). V lost 0 bases to trimming and J lost 1 base, with 6 bases between them.

This clone was seen once. The rearrangement joins TRBV7-6 to TRBJ2-5, with D unresolved. The germline CDR1 and CDR2 sequences are SGHVS and FNYEAQ. CDR3 length equals 11 residues. Trimming pared 5 bases from V and 7 bases from J, leaving 8 bases between. The CDR3 is CASSRPGTQYF. As DNA, the CDR3 is TGTGCCAGCAGCCGCCCGGGGACCCAGTACTTC.

In this sample, this clone turned up once. The J gene is TRBJ1-1, the V gene TRBV28; 9 bases are shared with TRBD1. The CDR3 is made up of 15 amino acids. V lost 5 bases and J lost 1; bases outside the gene matches: 5. Germline lookup yields CDR1 MDHEN and CDR2 SYDVKM. In DNA form, the CDR3 reads TGTGCCAGCAGTGGGACAGGGCGATCGAACACTGAAGCTTTCTTT. It specifies CASSGTGRSNTEAFF.

CDR3 sequence reads: CAISVYPGQGGEQYF. Here the CDR3 DNA reads TGTGCCATCAGTGTCTATCCGGGACAGGGTGGCGAGCAGTACTTC. The chain is built from TRBV10-3 and TRBJ2-7; 9 positions match TRBD1. The CDR3 runs 15 residues. V shed 4 bases, J shed 6 bases, and the junction held 10 bases outside the gene matches. Per germline, CDR1 ENHRY and CDR2 SYGVKD.

The rearrangement joins TRBV7-9 to TRBJ2-5; 16 bases line up with TRBD2. Germline CDR1 and CDR2: SEHNR and FQNEAQ (reference sequence). The CDR3 loop spans 16 amino acids. The junction had 7 bases not matched to a gene; V was cut back by 7 bases and J by 5 bases. CDR3 in DNA: TGTGCCAGCACCGAGGGACTAGCGGGAGGGCCGGAGACCCAGTACTTC. As protein: CASTEGLAGGPETQYF.

This clone was recorded a few times. This chain links TRBV6-1 with TRBJ2-7, with D tentatively TRBD2 (6 bases). This CDR3 contains 13 residues. Germline-derived CDR1 and CDR2 are MNHNS and SASEGT. The ends were cut back, 5 bases at V and 4 bases at J, with 12 bases in the middle. DNA for the CDR3: TGTGCCAGCAGTCCCGCTGGGAGGTACGAGCAGTACTTC. Protein product: CASSPAGRYEQYF.

This clone was recorded a few times. The CDR3 DNA is TGCGCCAGCAGTCCATCAATACCCGGGGAGCTGTTTTTT. Translating gives CASSPSIPGELFF. The chain uses TRBV5-1 and TRBJ2-2; D unclear. Trimming shortened V by 5 bases and J by 6 bases, and 11 bases separated the two germline ends. CDR1 and CDR2 from the germline V gene are SGHRS and YFSETQ. CDR3 length equals 13 residues.

The chain couples TRBV19 to TRBJ2-5; TRBD1 agrees at 8 bases. V trimming: 10 bases; J trimming: 4 bases; junction bases outside the gene matches: 14. The V gene's germline CDR1 is LNHDA and CDR2 SQIVND (reference sequence). The CDR3 totals 15 residues. CDR3 sequence (DNA): TGTGCCACTCGGGAACAGGGGGAAGTAAGAGAGACCCAGTACTTC. It yields the protein CATREQGEVRETQYF.

The chain combines TRBV4-1 with TRBJ2-5; possibly TRBD2 for D (5 bases). The DNA end lines up better with TRBJ2-7; the J call may be wrong. Germline lookup yields CDR1 MGHRA and CDR2 YSYEKL. The CDR3 has 16 residues. The CDR3 coding sequence is TGCGCCAGCACCCCTGACACCGGGATCGTCTCCTACGAGCAGTACTTC. Amino acids: CASTPDTGIVSYEQYF.

The chain is built from TRBV9 and TRBJ2-2; no clear D gene. Per germline, CDR1 SGDLS and CDR2 YYNGEE. V was cut by 3 bases and J by 2 bases, with 5 bases left in between. The CDR3 is 13 residues long. CDR3 nucleotide sequence: TGTGCCAGCAGCGCAGTTAACACCGGGGAGCTGTTTTTT. Translating it yields CASSAVNTGELFF.

The gene calls are TRBV6-1 and TRBJ2-7; D is perhaps TRBD1 (6 bases). Deletions cut 6 bases from V and 3 bases from J, with 12 bases between. CDR1 and CDR2 from the germline V gene are MNHNS and SASEGT. The CDR3 spans 13 residues. The CDR3 DNA is TGTGCCAGCAGAAGGACAGATTTCTACGAGCAGTACTTC. This codes for CASRRTDFYEQYF.

This sequence joins TRBV5-8 and TRBJ1-4; D call uncertain. The CDR3 extends over 15 amino acids. CDR1 and CDR2 (germline): SGHTS, YDEGEE. The V end was cut by 0 bases, the J end by 0 bases, with 6 bases between. This CDR3 reads CASSLVAATNEKLFF. The DNA for the CDR3 is TGTGCCAGCAGCTTGGTGGCAGCAACTAATGAAAAACTGTTTTTT.

The V and J genes are TRBV28 and TRBJ2-1; the D call may be TRBD1 or TRBD2 (5 bases each). Trimming removed 5 bases at V and 5 bases at J, with 10 bases between. The germline CDR1 and CDR2 sequences are MDHEN and SYDVKM. This CDR3 has 13 residues. The CDR3 DNA is TGTGCCAGCAGTGGGACCCCTGACAATGAGCAGTTCTTC. It codes for CASSGTPDNEQFF. Complete variable domain (other parts from reference TRBV28 and TRBJ2-1): DVKVTQSSRYLVKRTGEKVFLECVQDMDHENMFWYRQDPGLGLRLIYFSYDVKMKEKGDIPEGYSVSREKKERFSLILESASTNQTSMYLCASSGTPDNEQFFGPGTRLTVL.

On this clone: The junction departs from germline at one end; a sequencing error may be responsible. The same CDR3 can be traced to other DNA sequences in this sample. This chain links TRBV30 with TRBJ2-3, with D perhaps assigned TRBD1 or TRBD2 (5 bases each). Per the germline V gene, CDR1 is GTSNPN and CDR2 is SVGIG (reference sequence). The CDR3 is made up of 14 amino acids. This chain's CDR3 is CAWIGGGGTDTQYF. CDR3 DNA sequence: TGCGCCTGGATTGGTGGGGGAGGCACAGATACGCAGTATTTT.

The chain employs TRBV11-3 and TRBJ2-2; D ambiguous. The V gene's germline CDR1 is SGHNT and CDR2 YENEEA. V was pared by 3 bases and J by 0 bases, with 5 bases between. The CDR3 runs 14 residues. CDR3 sequence: CASSFQANTGELFF. DNA for the CDR3: TGTGCCAGCAGCTTCCAGGCGAACACCGGGGAGCTGTTTTTT.

This rearrangement joins TRBV28 to TRBJ1-5; the D gene is possibly TRBD1 (5 bases). Trimming removed 5 bases at V and 5 bases at J, with 13 bases between. This CDR3 region has 14 residues. The germline V gene has CDR1 MDHEN and CDR2 SYDVKM. The CDR3 DNA is TGTGCCAGCAGTCCCCCCGGGGGATATCAGCCCCAGCATTTT. Residues: CASSPPGGYQPQHF.

The chain uses TRBV18 and TRBJ2-2, with D possibly TRBD1 on 6 matching bases. Trimming shortened V by 5 bases and J by 3 bases, and 10 bases separated the two germline ends. Germline CDR1 is KGHSH and CDR2 is LQKENI. The CDR3 extends over 14 amino acids. The CDR3 loop reads CASSSRQDTGELFF. CDR3 DNA sequence: TGTGCCAGCTCATCACGACAGGACACCGGGGAGCTGTTTTTT.

In DNA, the CDR3 is TGTGCCAGCAGCGAAGGTTCAGGCGAGACCCAGTACTTC. Residues: CASSEGSGETQYF. V and J are TRBV7-2 and TRBJ2-5; D is unclear. CDR3 length equals 13 residues. With 5 bases removed from V and 5 bases from J, the gap between germline ends came to 12 bases. Germline V gene data show CDR1 as SGHTA and CDR2 as FQGNSA.

The genes are TRBV21-1 and TRBJ2-1; TRBD1 is the table's D call, not checked against the DNA. TRBV21-1 is assigned pseudogene status. This CDR3 comprises 16 residues. The CDR3 spells CASSCRRDRAYNEQFF. In DNA, the CDR3 is TGTGCCAGCAGTTGCCGCCGGGACAGGGCCTACAATGAGCAGTTCTTC.

The rearrangement uses TRBV7-9 and TRBJ2-1; 10 positions agree with TRBD1. Looked up from germline, CDR1 is SEHNR and CDR2 is FQNEAQ (reference sequence). The V gene end was trimmed by 4 bases and the J gene end by 7 bases; junction bases not matched to a gene: 10. The CDR3 is 16 residues long. CDR3 DNA sequence: TGTGCCAGCAGCTCACCGACAGGGGGCCCGATTAATGAGCAGTTCTTC. This translates into CASSSPTGGPINEQFF.

This clone was detected once. V and J are TRBV2 and TRBJ2-5, with 7 bases identical to TRBD2. V shed 3 bases, J shed 7 bases, and the junction held 11 bases outside the gene matches. The length of the CDR3 is 15 residues. The germline V gene encodes CDR1 SNHLY and CDR2 FYNNEI. DNA of the CDR3: TGTGCCAGCAGTGACCACGGGGGGAAATTTGGGACCCAGTACTTC. Translating gives CASSDHGGKFGTQYF.

The chain carries TRBV19 and TRBJ2-3, with 7 bases that match TRBD2. This CDR3 spans 14 amino acids. V shed 2 bases, J shed 5 bases, and the junction held 4 bases outside the gene matches. Per germline, CDR1 LNHDA and CDR2 SQIVND (reference sequence). CDR3 in amino acids: CASSIREGRDTQYF. CDR3 coding DNA: TGTGCCAGTAGTATAAGGGAGGGAAGAGATACGCAGTATTTT.

V usage is TRBV7-8 and J usage is TRBJ2-2, with D possibly matching TRBD2 (7 bases). Germline assignment: CDR1 SGHVS and CDR2 FQNEAQ. The V end lost 1 base, the J end lost 7 bases, and 25 bases lay between the germline ends. The CDR3 runs 19 residues. The CDR3 loop is CASSLVGGAARGAGGELFF. The CDR3 bases are TGTGCCAGCAGCTTAGTAGGGGGGGCCGCCAGGGGCGCGGGCGGGGAGCTGTTTTTT.

The chain has TRBV28 and TRBJ1-2; unclear D gene. The CDR3 extends over 12 amino acids. Per the germline V gene, CDR1 is MDHEN and CDR2 is SYDVKM. Trimming stripped 2 bases from V and 4 bases from J, with 5 bases between. Here the CDR3 DNA reads TGTGCCAGCAGTTTAAACCTCTATGGCTACACCTTC. Encoded protein: CASSLNLYGYTF.

V is TRBV7-6 and J is TRBJ2-2; perhaps TRBD1 as D (6 bases). This CDR3 comprises 15 residues. Germline V gene lookup returns CDR1 SGHVS and CDR2 FNYEAQ. V was trimmed by 5 bases and J by 1 base, leaving 11 bases between them. CDR3 protein: CASSLGHGNTGELFF. The CDR3 DNA reads as TGTGCCAGCAGCCTGGGACATGGGAACACCGGGGAGCTGTTTTTT.

This clone was seen a few times. J is TRBJ2-5 and V is TRBV5-1; 7 bases map to TRBD2. Germline values: CDR1 SGHRS, CDR2 YFSETQ. There are 15 residues in the CDR3. After removal of 0 bases from V and 4 bases from J, the junction contained 6 bases not matched to a gene. DNA for the CDR3: TGCGCCAGCAGCTTGGTCGGGGGGTCAGGAGAGACCCAGTACTTC. Translating gives CASSLVGGSGETQYF.

This chain links TRBV25-1 with TRBJ2-3, with TRBD2 identical over 9 bases. Trimming cost V 2 bases and J 3 bases; bases outside gene matches: 3. The CDR3 consists of 15 residues. The V gene's germline CDR1 is MGHDK and CDR2 SYGVNS. The CDR3, as DNA: TGTGCCAGCAGTGAAACCAGCGGGAGGACAGATACGCAGTATTTT. This encodes CASSETSGRTDTQYF.

The chain is built from TRBV29-1 and TRBJ2-3, with a weak D call TRBD1 (5 bases). CDR1 is SQVTM, CDR2 ANQGSEA, per germline. V was trimmed by 6 bases and J by 5 bases, leaving 12 bases between them. The CDR3 is 12 residues long. CDR3 amino acids: CSVDFDRDTQYF. CDR3 DNA sequence: TGCAGCGTCGACTTCGACAGAGATACGCAGTATTTT.

The chain employs TRBV6-6 and TRBJ2-7, with D possibly being TRBD1 or TRBD2 (5 bases each). The germline V and J ends were trimmed by 5 bases and 7 bases, with 15 bases remaining between them. The V gene's germline CDR1 is MNHNY and CDR2 SVGAGI (reference sequence). The CDR3 is 13 amino acids. The CDR3 protein is CASSTGTQREQYF. The CDR3 DNA sequence: TGTGCCAGCAGTACCGGGACCCAAAGGGAGCAGTACTTC.

The CDR3 loop reads CASSDQGRNYGYTF. In nucleotides, the CDR3 is TGCGCCAGCAGTGACCAGGGGCGCAACTATGGCTACACCTTC. The genes are TRBV10-2 and TRBJ1-2, with a weak D call TRBD1 (6 bases). Germline V lookup: CDR1 WSHSY, CDR2 SAAADI. Trimming pared 3 bases from V and 2 bases from J, leaving 10 bases between. The CDR3 loop spans 14 amino acids.